Detailed here is one T cell receptor (beta chain). CDR3 length: 15 amino acids. Trimming cost V 0 bases and J 8 bases, with 13 bases left between them. Germline values: CDR1 LNHDA, CDR2 SQIVND (reference sequence). Per the authors' pipeline: Nucleated cell number was recorded as an estimate derived from reference gene primer amplification. Repertoires were generated with immunoSEQ multiplex PCR, while TCRdb's copy carries only in-frame clones and drops some. For V, J and clone size, that table is used; D and trimming come from the DNA. The table includes 100,000 to 150,000 clones, about 80% detected once. This sample is drawn from a study of blood T cell repertoires in COVID-19. Study-level information: COVID-19 samples collected from the United States, Italy and Spain covered acute and convalescent phases. T cells, B-cell-depleted T cells, or PBMCs supplied cDNA or gDNA.

This sequence was found in a human donor in a cohort sampled during active COVID-19. Sequences were obtained from peripheral blood. The rearrangement links TRBV19 to TRBJ1-4; the D is unclear. The CDR3 protein is CASSIEASRREKLFF. DNA for the CDR3: TGTGCCAGTAGTATAGAGGCATCCAGGAGGGAAAAACTGTTTTTT.